Listed below are T cell receptor beta chains from one sample, sequenced in a study of T cell responses to AZD1222 COVID-19 vaccine. Here immunoSEQ multiplex PCR was the method, and the copy in TCRdb shows in-frame clones only, minus some. The sample includes 100,000 or so clones, approximately 87% seen only once; the top ten take more than 10%. The specimen comprised peripheral blood, sampled on day 0 of AZD1222 vaccination. Receptors originate from an adult in good health. CDR3s include the opening cysteine and the closing phenylalanine or tryptophan. The D gene is left open where the match is weak. A row's size may be missing; if present it is once, few, many or a size class.

CASSSGGLSYTF	TGTGCCAGCAGTTCCGGGGGGCTCAGCTACACCTTC	NA	TRBJ1-2	TRBV27	NA
CASSYGPGTEAFF	TGCGCCAGCAGCTACGGACCGGGCACTGAAGCTTTCTTT	NA	TRBJ1-1	TRBV4-3	few
CASSLGRNNEQFF	TGTGCCAGCAGCTTAGGTCGGAATAATGAGCAGTTCTTC	NA	TRBJ2-1	TRBV11-3	NA
CASAKSSYNEQFF	TGTGCTAGTGCCAAGAGCTCCTACAATGAGCAGTTCTTC	NA	TRBJ2-1	TRBV12-5	NA
CGTGRAGNTIYF	TGTGGAACGGGGAGAGCCGGAAACACCATATATTTT	NA	TRBJ1-3	TRBV7-8	once
CSARAPNGYTF	TGCAGTGCTAGAGCACCGAATGGCTACACCTTC	NA	TRBJ1-2	TRBV20-1	NA
CASSLTGTSTNEKLFF	TGTGCCAGCAGTTTAACAGGGACGTCAACTAATGAAAAACTGTTTTTT	NA	TRBJ1-4	TRBV27	NA
CASSVGDKARYEQFF	TGTGCCAGCAGCGTAGGTGACAAGGCTCGGTATGAGCAGTTCTTC	NA	TRBJ2-1	TRBV9	NA
CATSDHGTQYF	TGTGCCACCAGTGATCACGGGACCCAGTACTTC	NA	TRBJ2-5	TRBV24-1	NA
CASSAVPSPYEQYF	TGTGCCAGCAGCGCGGTCCCCTCGCCATACGAGCAGTACTTC	NA	TRBJ2-7	TRBV7-9	NA
CASSPNSGSLGTDTQYF	TGTGCCAGCAGTCCTAATAGCGGGAGTTTAGGCACAGATACGCAGTATTTT	TRBD2	TRBJ2-3	TRBV7-8	NA
CASSPRQGNTEAFF	TGTGCCAGCAGCCCCCGACAGGGGAACACTGAAGCTTTCTTT	TRBD1	TRBJ1-1	TRBV6-5	NA
CASSEDRSGKNIQYF	TGTGCCAGCAGCGAGGACAGGTCTGGGAAAAACATTCAGTACTTC	TRBD1	TRBJ2-4	TRBV9	NA
CASSASSGRQETQYF	TGTGCCAGCAGCGCCAGTAGCGGTCGCCAAGAGACCCAGTACTTC	NA	TRBJ2-5	TRBV9	NA
CASSLGGHWYTGELFF	TGTGCCAGCAGCTTGGGGGGGCACTGGTACACCGGGGAGCTGTTTTTT	NA	TRBJ2-2	TRBV7-6	NA
CASTLWSQDTGGYTF	TGTGCCAGCACCCTCTGGTCCCAGGATACAGGTGGCTACACCTTC	NA	TRBJ1-2	TRBV28	NA
CASSITGFDTIYF	TGTGCCAGTAGTATAACGGGATTCGACACCATATATTTT	NA	TRBJ1-3	TRBV19	NA
CASSRRGTSGAAWQETQYF	TGTGCCAGCAGCCGGAGGGGGACTAGCGGGGCGGCGTGGCAAGAGACCCAGTACTTC	NA	TRBJ2-5	TRBV21-1	NA
CASSSPGFGNTIYF	TGTGCCAGCAGTTCCCCAGGGTTCGGAAACACCATATATTTT	NA	TRBJ1-3	TRBV28	NA
CASSKGTFEDEQFF	TGTGCCAGTTCTAAAGGGACGTTTGAGGATGAGCAGTTCTTC	NA	TRBJ2-1	TRBV11-1	NA
CASSFRPNTGELFF	TGTGCCAGCAGCTTTAGACCTAACACCGGGGAGCTGTTTTTT	NA	TRBJ2-2	TRBV7-3	NA
CASSSDPQLGNTEAFF	TGTGCCAGCAGCTCCGACCCCCAGTTGGGGAACACTGAAGCTTTCTTT	NA	TRBJ1-1	TRBV9	NA
CASSLLAGGVSGYTF	TGTGCCAGCAGTTTACTGGCAGGGGGCGTCAGTGGCTACACCTTC	TRBD1	TRBJ1-2	TRBV28	NA
CASSPSWTGGDGNEQFF	TGTGCCAGCTCACCATCCTGGACAGGGGGCGATGGCAATGAGCAGTTCTTC	TRBD1	TRBJ2-1	TRBV18	once
CAGSGRVDTYEQYF	TGTGCCGGCTCGGGCAGGGTCGACACCTACGAGCAGTACTTC	NA	TRBJ2-7	TRBV5-3	once
CSASSGRTDTQYF	TGCAGTGCTAGTAGCGGGCGCACAGATACGCAGTATTTT	TRBD2	TRBJ2-3	TRBV20-1	NA
CASSQGGASGRVYGELFF	TGTGCCAGCAGCCAAGGAGGGGCCAGCGGGAGGGTGTACGGGGAGCTGTTTTTT	TRBD2	TRBJ2-2	TRBV3-1/TRBV3-2	NA
CASSQEQGPNTGELFF	TGTGCCAGCAGCCAGGAACAGGGGCCAAACACCGGGGAGCTGTTTTTT	TRBD1	TRBJ2-2	TRBV3-1/TRBV3-2	NA
CASRNSGTNTEAFF	TGTGCCAGCAGAAACTCAGGGACGAACACTGAAGCTTTCTTT	NA	TRBJ1-1	TRBV19	NA
CAGSTGGQPQHF	TGTGCCGGAAGCACAGGGGGGCAGCCCCAGCATTTT	TRBD1	TRBJ1-5	TRBV28	NA
CASSQTRSSTDTQYF	TGCGCCAGCAGCCAAACGCGGTCTAGCACAGATACGCAGTATTTT	NA	TRBJ2-3	TRBV4-3	once
CASIKTSGSLDTQYF	TGTGCCAGCATCAAGACTAGCGGGAGCTTGGATACGCAGTATTTT	TRBD2	TRBJ2-3	TRBV11-2	few
CASSLEGLGELFF	TGTGCCAGCAGTCTGGAAGGGCTCGGGGAGCTGTTTTTT	NA	TRBJ2-2	TRBV7-2	once
CASSQGQGYGYTF	TGTGCCAGCAGCCAGGGACAGGGGTATGGCTACACCTTC	TRBD1	TRBJ1-2	TRBV3-1/TRBV3-2	once
CATSDRQADGYTF	TGTGCCACCAGTGACCGACAGGCGGATGGCTACACCTTC	NA	TRBJ1-2	TRBV24-1	NA
CASSIRSGTRGSGANVLTF	TGTGCCAGTAGTATCCGCTCCGGGACAAGGGGATCTGGGGCCAACGTCCTGACTTTC	NA	TRBJ2-6	TRBV19	NA
CASSYRDTGTEAFF	TGCGCCAGCAGCTACCGGGACACGGGAACTGAAGCTTTCTTT	NA	TRBJ1-1	TRBV5-1	NA
CASSYSSGDPYEQYF	TGTGCCAGCAGTTACTCTTCGGGAGACCCCTACGAGCAGTACTTC	NA	TRBJ2-7	TRBV6-5	NA
CASSESLDSGGLTVGLAKNIQYF	TGTGCCAGCAGCGAGAGCCTGGATAGCGGGGGGCTCACGGTGGGTCTAGCCAAAAACATTCAGTACTTC	TRBD2	TRBJ2-4	TRBV9	NA
CAWKGNLAKNIQYF	TGTGCCTGGAAAGGGAATTTAGCCAAAAACATTCAGTACTTC	NA	TRBJ2-4	TRBV30	NA
CASSLQSTEAFF	TGTGCCAGCAGTTTACAGAGCACTGAAGCTTTCTTT	NA	TRBJ1-1	TRBV28	NA